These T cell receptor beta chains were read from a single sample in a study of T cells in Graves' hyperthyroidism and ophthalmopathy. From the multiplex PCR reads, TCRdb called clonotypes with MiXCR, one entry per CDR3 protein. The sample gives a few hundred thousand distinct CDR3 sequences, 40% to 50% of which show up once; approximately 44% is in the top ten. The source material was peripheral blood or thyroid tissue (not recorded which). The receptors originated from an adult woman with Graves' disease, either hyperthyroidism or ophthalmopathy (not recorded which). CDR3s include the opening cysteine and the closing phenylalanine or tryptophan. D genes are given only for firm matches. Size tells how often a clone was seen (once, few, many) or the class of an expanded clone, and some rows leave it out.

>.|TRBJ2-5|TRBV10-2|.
CASSLGRAAETQYF
TGTGCCAGCAGTTTAGGCAGGGCCGCCGAGACCCAGTACTTC
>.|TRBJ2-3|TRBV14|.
CASSPTSVDTQYF
TGTGCCAGCAGCCCCACTTCGGTTGATACGCAGTATTTT
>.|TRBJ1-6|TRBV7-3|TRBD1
CASSLSPGQVLHF
TGTGCCAGCAGCTTATCGCCGGGACAGGTCCTCCACTTT
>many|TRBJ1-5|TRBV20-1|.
CSARTVHGNQPQHF
TGCAGTGCTAGGACAGTCCATGGCAATCAGCCCCAGCATTTT
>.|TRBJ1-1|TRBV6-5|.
CASSYSEHPGKAFF
TGTGCCAGCAGTTACTCGGAACATCCCGGCAAAGCTTTCTTT
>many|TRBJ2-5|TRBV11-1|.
CASSRGDSQETQYF
TGTGCCAGCAGCAGGGGGGACAGCCAAGAGACCCAGTACTTC
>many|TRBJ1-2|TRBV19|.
CASSWRGAYGYTF
TGTGCCAGTAGTTGGAGGGGAGCCTATGGCTACACCTTC
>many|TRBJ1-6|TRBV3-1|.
CASSQGPFDSPLHF
TGTGCCAGCAGCCAGGGACCTTTCGATTCACCCCTCCACTTT
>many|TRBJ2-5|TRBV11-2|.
CASSLDRETQYF
TGTGCCAGCAGCTTGGACAGAGAGACCCAGTACTTC
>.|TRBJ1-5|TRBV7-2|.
CASSLEAAGNQPQHF
TGTGCCAGCAGCTTAGAGGCGGCAGGGAATCAGCCCCAGCATTTT
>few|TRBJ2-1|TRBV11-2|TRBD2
CASSLVLAGYNEQFF
TGTGCCAGCAGCTTGGTACTAGCGGGGTACAATGAGCAGTTCTTC
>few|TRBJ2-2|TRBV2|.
CASKRTGNTGELFF
TGTGCCAGCAAAAGGACCGGGAACACCGGGGAGCTGTTTTTT
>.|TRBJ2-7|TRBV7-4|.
CASGRTGVHEQYF
TGTGCCAGCGGACGAACAGGAGTTCACGAGCAGTACTTC
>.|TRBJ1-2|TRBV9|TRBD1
CASSLGQASYGYTF
TGTGCCAGCTCTTTAGGACAGGCTTCCTATGGCTACACCTTC
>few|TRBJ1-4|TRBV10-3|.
CAISTKGGEKLFF
TGTGCCATCAGTACCAAGGGAGGTGAAAAACTGTTTTTT
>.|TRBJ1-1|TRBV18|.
CASSPPNGLNTEAFF
TGTGCCAGCTCACCACCTAACGGGCTGAACACTGAAGCTTTCTTT
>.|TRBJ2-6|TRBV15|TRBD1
CASSRQVTGGSFSGANVLTF
TGTGCCAGCAGCCGACAGGTGACAGGGGGATCATTCTCTGGGGCCAACGTCCTGACTTTC
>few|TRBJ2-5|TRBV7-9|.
CASSANQETQYF
TGTGCCAGCAGCGCGAACCAAGAGACCCAGTACTTC
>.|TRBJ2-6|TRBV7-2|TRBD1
CASSLAARPGQGANVLTF
TGTGCCAGCAGCTTAGCGGCGAGACCGGGACAGGGGGCCAACGTCCTGACTTTC
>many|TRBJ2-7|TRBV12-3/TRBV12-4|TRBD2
CASSRGGSVGYEQYF
TGTGCCAGCAGCCGGGGGGGTTCGGTAGGTTACGAGCAGTACTTC
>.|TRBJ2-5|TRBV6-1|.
CATREWDNPSDGNQPQYF
TGTGCCACCAGAGAATGGGACAACCCGTCGGATGGAAATCAGCCCCAGTACTTC
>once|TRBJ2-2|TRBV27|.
CASSLSGDPIGELFF
TGTGCCAGCAGTTTATCGGGGGACCCCATCGGGGAGCTGTTTTTT
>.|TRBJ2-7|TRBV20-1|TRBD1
CTGQGTYEQYF
TGCACGGGACAGGGTACCTACGAGCAGTACTTC
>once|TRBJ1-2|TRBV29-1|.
CSVEGGTVGYGYTF
TGCAGCGTTGAAGGGGGAACAGTGGGGTATGGCTACACCTTC
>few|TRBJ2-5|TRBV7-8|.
CASSAYRKETQYF
TGTGCCAGCAGCGCCTACAGGAAAGAGACCCAGTACTTC
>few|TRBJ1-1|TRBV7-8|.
CASSRTRTTLAEAFF
TGTGCCAGCAGCCGCACCCGGACTACCCTAGCGGAGGCTTTCTTT
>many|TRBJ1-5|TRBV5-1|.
CASSLVGGADQPQHF
TGCGCCAGCAGCCTTGTGGGAGGGGCCGATCAGCCCCAGCATTTT
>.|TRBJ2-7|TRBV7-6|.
CASSLALQGLYEQYF
TGTGCCAGCAGCCTCGCGCTGCAGGGTTTGTACGAGCAGTACTTC
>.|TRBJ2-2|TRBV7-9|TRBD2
CASSNGPLSGRWTGELFF
TGTGCCAGCAGCAACGGGCCTTTGAGCGGGAGATGGACCGGGGAGCTGTTTTTT
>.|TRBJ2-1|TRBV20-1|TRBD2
CSARSSGRGEQFF
TGCAGTGCTAGGTCGAGCGGGAGGGGTGAGCAGTTCTTC
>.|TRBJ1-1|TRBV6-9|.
CASSEQGWTEAFF
TGTGCCAGCAGTGAACAGGGTTGGACTGAAGCTTTCTTT
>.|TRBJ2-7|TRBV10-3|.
CASSYSQGSVYEQYF
TGTGCCAGCAGTTACTCGCAGGGATCGGTCTACGAGCAGTACTTC
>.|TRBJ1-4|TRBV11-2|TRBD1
CASSPGGKINEKLFF
TGTGCCAGCAGTCCAGGGGGCAAGATTAATGAAAAACTGTTTTTT
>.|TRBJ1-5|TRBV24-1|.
CATSDLGSRQPQHF
TGTGCCACCAGTGATTTGGGCTCGAGGCAGCCCCAGCATTTT
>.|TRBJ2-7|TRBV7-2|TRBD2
CASSREGPSYEQYF
TGTGCCAGCAGCCGGGAGGGGCCGTCCTACGAGCAGTACTTC
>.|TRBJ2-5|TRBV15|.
CATSRPPGWEETQYF
TGTGCCACCAGCAGACCCCCAGGGTGGGAAGAGACCCAGTACTTC
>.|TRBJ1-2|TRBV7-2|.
CASSLVRARGYTF
TGTGCCAGCAGCTTAGTCAGGGCTCGGGGCTACACCTTC
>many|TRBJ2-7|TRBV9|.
CASSVGLSSYEQYF
TGTGCCAGCAGCGTAGGTTTAAGTTCCTACGAGCAGTACTTC
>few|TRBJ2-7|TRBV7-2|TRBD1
CASSSTDRGLHEQYF
TGTGCCAGCAGCTCCACGGACAGGGGGCTGCACGAGCAGTACTTC
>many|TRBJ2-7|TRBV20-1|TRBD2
CSANGLVSHEQYF
TGCAGTGCTAACGGACTAGTCAGCCACGAGCAGTACTTC